Sequencing of this TCR beta chain was carried out in a study of blood T cells in healthy people across ages. For the second PCR, which ran for about 7 to 11 cycles, a sample-barcoded 5' primer and a J-beta primer mix were used. MiXCR, applied by TCRdb to the 5' RACE reads, yields one record per CDR3 protein. The data show about 930,000 distinct CDR3 sequences, roughly 29% seen once. Germline CDR1 reads MNHNS; CDR2 reads SASEGT. This CDR3 region has 13 residues. With 2 bases removed from V and 7 bases from J, the gap between germline ends came to 9 bases. These data are also associated with another study on T cells of mothers and their children.

The receptor comes from a woman aged 40-49 years in good health. What was sequenced was blood. The chain recombines TRBV6-1 with TRBJ1-5; D not resolved. The CDR3 protein is CASSENRGQPQHF. CDR3 nucleotide sequence: TGTGCCAGCAGTGAAAACCGAGGACAGCCCCAGCATTTT.